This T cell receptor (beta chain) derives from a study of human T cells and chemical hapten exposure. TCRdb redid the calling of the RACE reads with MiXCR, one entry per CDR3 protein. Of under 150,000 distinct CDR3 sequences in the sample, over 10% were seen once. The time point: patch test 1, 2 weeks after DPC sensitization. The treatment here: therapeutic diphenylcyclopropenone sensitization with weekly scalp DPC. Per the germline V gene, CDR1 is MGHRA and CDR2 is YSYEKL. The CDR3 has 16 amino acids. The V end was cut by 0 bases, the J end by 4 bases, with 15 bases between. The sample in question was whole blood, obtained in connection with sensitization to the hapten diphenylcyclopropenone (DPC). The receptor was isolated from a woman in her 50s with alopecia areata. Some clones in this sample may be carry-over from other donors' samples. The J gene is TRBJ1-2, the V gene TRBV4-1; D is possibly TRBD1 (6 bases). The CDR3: CASSQEWPGVGYGYTF. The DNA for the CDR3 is TGCGCCAGCAGCCAAGAATGGCCAGGGGTTGGCTATGGCTACACCTTC.